The next 22 T cell receptor beta chains were all read from a single sample in a study of shared clonotypes between healthy human individuals. Produced via immunoSEQ multiplex PCR; TCRdb's table is partial and in-frame only. The repertoire includes about 870,000 clones, about 91% of them detected once, and more than 20% sits in the top ten. CD45RO-negative CD8 cells positively selected for CCR7 made up the naive population, which excluded terminally differentiated effector memory CD45RA+ cells. The sample was naive CD8+ T cells sorted from blood. These receptors were taken from a man aged 25 to 40 in good health.

This chain uses TRBV4-1 with TRBJ2-1; 8 nucleotides align to TRBD2. Trimming removed 4 bases from V and 6 bases from J; junction bases left unmatched: 8. Germline V CDR1 and CDR2: MGHRA, YSYEKL. The CDR3 loop spans 15 amino acids. The CDR3 region is CASSPAGGGGNEQFF. The CDR3 region has the DNA TGCGCCAGCAGCCCTGCGGGAGGAGGGGGCAATGAGCAGTTCTTC.

V usage is TRBV5-1 and J usage is TRBJ1-5; no definite D call. The CDR3 extends over 16 amino acids. V lost 1 base, J lost 9 bases, and 20 bases lay in between. Germline V gene sequence: CDR1 SGHRS, CDR2 YFSETQ. The CDR3 bases are TGCGCCAGCAGCTTGTCACCTGACCGGCCACCTCGGCCCCAGCATTTT. Translating gives CASSLSPDRPPRPQHF.

V gene TRBV6-6 combines with J gene TRBJ1-1; 9 positions match TRBD1. Germline CDR1 and CDR2: MNHNY and SVGAGI (reference sequence). The CDR3 totals 13 residues. V lost 9 bases to trimming and J lost 4 bases; unmatched junction nucleotides: 6. The CDR3 here is CASYRGQGTEAFF. The CDR3 nucleotides read TGTGCCAGTTACAGGGGGCAGGGCACTGAAGCTTTCTTT.

The chain employs TRBV10-2 and TRBJ2-7; D is unresolved. Per the germline V gene, CDR1 is WSHSY and CDR2 is SAAADI. V was shortened by 7 bases and J by 2 bases, with 6 bases between the two germline ends. CDR3 length: 11 residues. The DNA of the CDR3 is TGCGCCAGCACCCTAACCTACGAGCAGTACTTC. Translation gives CASTLTYEQYF.

The rearrangement links TRBV9 to TRBJ1-2, with D perhaps TRBD1 (6 bases). The CDR3 runs to 15 residues. V lost 6 bases and J lost 1, with 16 bases in between. Germline V gives CDR1 SGDLS, CDR2 YYNGEE. The CDR3 is CASTSPGGINYGYTF. CDR3 in DNA: TGTGCCAGCACCTCACCGGGGGGCATTAACTATGGCTACACCTTC.

The rearrangement uses TRBV4-1 and TRBJ1-4; D gene ambiguous. CDR1 is MGHRA, CDR2 YSYEKL, per germline. V lost 0 bases to trimming and J lost 7 bases, with 12 bases between them. CDR3 length: 15 amino acids. DNA for the CDR3: TGCGCCAGCAGCCAAGATCCGGGTCGGGGTGAAAAACTGTTTTTT. Protein product: CASSQDPGRGEKLFF.

The chain is built from TRBV19 and TRBJ2-7, with TRBD1 matching over 9 bases. This CDR3 is 15 amino acids long. Germline V gene sequence: CDR1 LNHDA, CDR2 SQIVND (reference sequence). Trimming removed 4 bases from V and 1 base from J; junction bases left unmatched: 5. The CDR3 loop is CASSTGQGWSYEQYF. The CDR3 region has the DNA TGTGCCAGTAGTACCGGACAGGGGTGGTCCTACGAGCAGTACTTC. The variable domain in full, completed from reference TRBV19 and TRBJ2-7, reads DGGITQSPKYLFRKEGQNVTLSCEQNLNHDAMYWYRQDPGQGLRLIYYSQIVNDFQKGDIAEGYSVSREKKESFPLTVTSAQKNPTAFYLCASSTGQGWSYEQYFGPGTRLTVT.

About this clone: Compared with germline, one end of the junction differs, possibly owing to a read error. The chain couples TRBV27 to TRBJ2-7; TRBD2 might be the D (7 bases). CDR1 MNHEY and CDR2 SMNVEV come from the germline V gene (reference sequence). The CDR3 runs to 16 residues. This CDR3 reads CASSLSRGEGPYEQYF. In DNA form, the CDR3 reads TGTGCCAGCAGTCTATCTAGGGGGGAGGGACCCTACGAGCAGTACTTC.

The chain has TRBV6-1 and TRBJ1-2, with unresolved D. The CDR3 totals 16 residues. V shed 0 bases and J shed 1 base, with 12 bases lying between them. Germline V gene lookup returns CDR1 MNHNS and CDR2 SASEGT. The CDR3 sequence is CASSEAVEGGNYGYTF. CDR3 sequence (DNA): TGTGCCAGCAGTGAAGCGGTGGAGGGAGGTAACTATGGCTACACCTTC.

This chain uses TRBV7-9 with TRBJ2-1; maybe TRBD2 (6 bases). The CDR3 has 12 amino acids. V was shortened by 5 bases and J by 12 bases, with 14 bases between the two germline ends. The germline CDR1 and CDR2 sequences are SEHNR and FQNEAQ (reference sequence). Here the CDR3 DNA reads TGTGCCAGCAGCCCGGGAGTGCTCGGGCAGTTCTTC. As protein: CASSPGVLGQFF.

The chain joins TRBV28 to TRBJ2-7, with 10 bases fitting TRBD2. Unmatched junction bases numbered 5, after V lost 4 bases and J lost 5 bases. The CDR3 loop spans 14 amino acids. The germline gives CDR1 MDHEN, CDR2 SYDVKM. The CDR3 here is CASSSLAGVNEQYF. Written as DNA, the CDR3 is TGTGCCAGCAGTTCGCTAGCGGGAGTCAACGAGCAGTACTTC.

V and J are TRBV29-1 and TRBJ2-7; TRBD2 matches at 10 bases. Trimming removed 2 bases from V and 4 bases from J; junction bases left unmatched: 14. This CDR3 has 17 amino acids. Germline CDR1 is SQVTM and CDR2 is ANQGSEA. The CDR3 nucleotides are TGCAGCGTTGAAAGAATAGAGGGAGGAGCGGGAGGGTACGAGCAGTACTTC. Protein: CSVERIEGGAGGYEQYF.

The gene calls are TRBV5-5 and TRBJ2-7; no definite D call. The V gene lost 0 bases and the J gene lost 2 bases, with 9 bases spanning the gap. This CDR3 is built from 14 residues. In germline, CDR1 is SGHKS, CDR2 YYEKEE (reference sequence). DNA for the CDR3: TGTGCCAGCAGCTTGGCACAGCGTACCTACGAGCAGTACTTC. This encodes CASSLAQRTYEQYF.

The chain couples TRBV13 to TRBJ2-3, with 9 positions matching TRBD2. This CDR3 has 16 amino acids. The germline gives CDR1 PRHDT, CDR2 FYEKMQ (reference sequence). V was clipped by 0 bases and J by 7 bases; unmatched bases: 8. DNA for the CDR3: TGTGCCAGCAGCTTAGGGGCTAGCGGGGCATCACATACGCAGTATTTT. Encoded protein: CASSLGASGASHTQYF. Full variable domain (outside the CDR3, taken from reference TRBV13 and TRBJ2-3): AAGVIQSPRHLIKEKRETATLKCYPIPRHDTVYWYQQGPGQDPQFLISFYEKMQSDKGSIPDRFSAQQFSDYHSELNMSSLELGDSALYFCASSLGASGASHTQYFGPGTRLTVL.

This chain links TRBV11-2 with TRBJ2-7, with 9 positions matching TRBD2. Trimming cost V 5 bases and J 6 bases; bases outside gene matches: 14. The CDR3 is 16 amino acids. The germline V gene encodes CDR1 SGHAT and CDR2 FQNNGV. The CDR3 loop is CASSPWGSGGGFEQYF. As DNA, the CDR3 is TGTGCCAGCAGCCCATGGGGTAGCGGGGGCGGGTTCGAGCAGTACTTC.

The chain uses TRBV14 and TRBJ2-5; D may be TRBD1 (5 bases). The CDR3 is 15 residues long. V was pared by 2 bases and J by 5 bases, with 15 bases between. Germline V gives CDR1 SGHDN, CDR2 FVKESK. The CDR3 DNA reads as TGTGCCAGCAGCCAACACAGGACCGGCTGGGAGACCCAGTACTTC. This codes for CASSQHRTGWETQYF.

As for this clone: Other DNA sequences in the same sample also yield this CDR3. The rearrangement uses TRBV5-1 and TRBJ2-1, with 9 bases matching TRBD1. Germline CDR1 is SGHRS and CDR2 is YFSETQ. This CDR3 is built from 15 residues. J lost 1 base, V lost 4 bases, and 3 bases had no gene match. The CDR3 region is CASSLGTGSYNEQFF. CDR3 nucleotides: TGCGCCAGCAGCCTCGGGACAGGGTCCTACAATGAGCAGTTCTTC. The full variable domain, in which reference TRBV5-1 and TRBJ2-1 provide the parts outside the CDR3, is KAGVTQTPRYLIKTRGQQVTLSCSPISGHRSVSWYQQTPGQGLQFLFEYFSETQRNKGNFPGRFSGRQFSNSRSEMNVSTLELGDSALYLCASSLGTGSYNEQFFGPGTRLTVL.

The chain recombines TRBV7-9 with TRBJ1-2; maybe TRBD1 (6 bases). The CDR3 is 14 residues long. Germline CDR1 SEHNR, CDR2 FQNEAQ (reference sequence). V was clipped by 1 base and J by 7 bases, with 13 bases between them. The CDR3 sequence: CASSLGGRVGGYTF. CDR3 bases: TGTGCCAGCAGCTTAGGGGGGCGCGTTGGTGGCTACACCTTC.

This chain joins TRBV30 and TRBJ2-1, with D perhaps TRBD1 or TRBD2 (6 bases each). Trimming cost V 1 base and J 8 bases, with 12 bases left between them. Per the germline V gene, CDR1 is GTSNPN and CDR2 is SVGIG (reference sequence). The CDR3 consists of 13 residues. The CDR3 bases are TGTGCCTGGAGTGGGGGTAGGGGGGATGAGCAGTTCTTC. Translated, it gives CAWSGGRGDEQFF.

The V and J genes are TRBV9 and TRBJ1-3; unclear D gene. Germline CDR1 is SGDLS and CDR2 is YYNGEE. Trimming removed 3 bases from V and 2 bases from J, with 9 bases in between. The CDR3 totals 14 residues. The CDR3 loop is CASSAWGTGNTIYF. CDR3 DNA: TGTGCCAGCAGCGCCTGGGGAACTGGAAACACCATATATTTT.

The V call is TRBV4-1, the J call TRBJ2-6; no firm D call. CDR1 is MGHRA, CDR2 YSYEKL, per germline. Trimming removed 0 bases from V and 0 bases from J, with 12 bases in between. The CDR3 covers 18 residues. In DNA, the CDR3 is TGCGCCAGCAGCCAAGAATCCCTCTCTCTCTCTGGGGCCAACGTCCTGACTTTC. It yields the protein CASSQESLSLSGANVLTF.

This clone was found once. The chain couples TRBV2 to TRBJ1-2; 7 nucleotides line up with TRBD1. V gave up 7 bases and J gave up 7 bases; unmatched junction bases: 6. Germline lookup yields CDR1 SNHLY and CDR2 FYNNEI. This CDR3 region has 12 residues. The CDR3 spells CASTKTGSGYTF. CDR3 nucleotides: TGTGCCAGCACCAAGACAGGGTCTGGCTACACCTTC.